The next 26 T cell receptor beta chains were all read from a single sample in a study of shared clonotypes between healthy human individuals. The repertoire was sequenced with immunoSEQ multiplex PCR; TCRdb's copy has only in-frame clones and lacks some. Of 300,000 to 400,000 clones in the sample, 73% were seen once. Sequenced input: memory CD4+ T cells sorted from blood. The subset was: CD45RA-negative fraction. These TCRs come from a man younger than 40 in good health.

This chain uses TRBV5-1 with TRBJ1-3, with a possible D match to TRBD1 (6 bases). This CDR3 contains 16 residues. Between the trimmed V and J ends, which lost 4 bases and 0 bases, there was a span of 14 bases. Germline V gene data show CDR1 as SGHRS and CDR2 as YFSETQ. CDR3 nucleotides: TGCGCCAGCAGCCTCCTCGGACAGAGCTCTGGAAACACCATATATTTT. Its translation: CASSLLGQSSGNTIYF. The full variable domain, its missing parts supplied by reference TRBV5-1 and TRBJ1-3, is KAGVTQTPRYLIKTRGQQVTLSCSPISGHRSVSWYQQTPGQGLQFLFEYFSETQRNKGNFPGRFSGRQFSNSRSEMNVSTLELGDSALYLCASSLLGQSSGNTIYFGEGSWLTVV.

V usage is TRBV10-3 and J usage is TRBJ1-1; 7 nucleotides line up with TRBD1. The CDR3 totals 15 residues. After removal of 3 bases from V and 1 base from J, the junction contained 5 bases not matched to a gene. The germline V gene has CDR1 ENHRY and CDR2 SYGVKD. For the CDR3, the DNA is TGTGCCATCAGTGATCCGGGACAGCCGAACACTGAAGCTTTCTTT. Residues: CAISDPGQPNTEAFF.

The chain employs TRBV6-1 and TRBJ1-1; D is undetermined. The CDR3 runs 13 residues. The germline gives CDR1 MNHNS, CDR2 SASEGT. Trimming took off 4 bases at V and 3 bases at J, with 9 bases between the two ends. DNA of the CDR3: TGTGCCAGCAGTGCTGGGTTCGACACTGAAGCTTTCTTT. Translating it yields CASSAGFDTEAFF.

The chain combines TRBV25-1 with TRBJ2-7; 9 nucleotides match TRBD1. Germline V lookup: CDR1 MGHDK, CDR2 SYGVNS. V shed 3 bases and J 1 base; nucleotides not matched to a gene: 4. The CDR3 has 15 residues. The CDR3 is CASSEAGTGSYEQYF. The CDR3 nucleotides read TGTGCCAGCAGTGAGGCTGGGACAGGGTCCTACGAGCAGTACTTC.

The CDR3 DNA is TGCGCCAGCAGCTTCCTCGGGACGGGTAATGAGCAGTTCTTC. It translates to CASSFLGTGNEQFF. The rearrangement uses TRBV5-1 and TRBJ2-1; D may be TRBD1 or TRBD2 (5 bases each). The V gene lost 2 bases and the J gene lost 7 bases, with 13 bases spanning the gap. CDR3 length equals 14 residues. Germline loops: CDR1 SGHRS, CDR2 YFSETQ.

The V gene is TRBV27, the J gene TRBJ2-2; 9 bases are a match to TRBD1. CDR1 is MNHEY, CDR2 SMNVEV, per germline (reference sequence). V gave up 7 bases and J gave up 6 bases; unmatched junction bases: 9. The CDR3 spans 15 residues. CDR3 region: CASTSGQGVAGELFF. The CDR3, as DNA: TGTGCCAGCACATCGGGACAGGGCGTCGCCGGGGAGCTGTTTTTT.

The chain has TRBV18 and TRBJ2-2; the D gene is possibly TRBD1 (6 bases). This CDR3 comprises 16 residues. V lost 0 bases and J 5 bases, leaving 13 bases between the germline ends. From germline, CDR1 is KGHSH and CDR2 LQKENI. As DNA, the CDR3 is TGTGCCAGCTCACCACCCCGGAACAGGGCGACCGGGGAGCTGTTTTTT. Encoded protein: CASSPPRNRATGELFF. The full variable domain, rest sourced from reference TRBV18 and TRBJ2-2, is NAGVMQNPRHLVRRRGQEARLRCSPMKGHSHVYWYRQLPEEGLKFMVYLQKENIIDESGMPKERFSAEFPKEGPSILRIQQVVRGDSAAYFCASSPPRNRATGELFFGEGSRLTVL.

The rearrangement links TRBV19 to TRBJ2-7; D is possibly TRBD2 (6 bases). CDR1 and CDR2 (germline): LNHDA, SQIVND (reference sequence). There are 15 residues in the CDR3. V gave up 4 bases and J gave up 6 bases, with 19 bases separating them. The CDR3 DNA sequence: TGTGCCAGTAGTACGACGGACGGAAGGAGGGGCGAGCAGTACTTC. Encoded protein: CASSTTDGRRGEQYF.

The V call is TRBV11-3, the J call TRBJ2-1; 7 bases line up with TRBD1. V lost 5 bases and J lost 3; bases outside the gene matches: 7. The CDR3 extends over 15 amino acids. CDR1 is SGHNT, CDR2 YENEEA, per germline. The CDR3 nucleotides read TGTGCCAGCAGCCCTACAGGGGATGTCTACAATGAGCAGTTCTTC. Translated: CASSPTGDVYNEQFF.

The V gene is TRBV10-3, the J gene TRBJ2-2; perhaps TRBD2 as D (6 bases). The germline gives CDR1 ENHRY, CDR2 SYGVKD. This CDR3 is built from 13 residues. V shed 10 bases and J shed 5 bases, with 14 bases lying between them. The CDR3 loop is CASTSGGTGELFF. CDR3 DNA sequence: TGTGCCAGCACGTCAGGAGGGACCGGGGAGCTGTTTTTT.

The V gene is TRBV6-1, the J gene TRBJ2-7; no clear D gene. The length of the CDR3 is 14 residues. Germline loops: CDR1 MNHNS, CDR2 SASEGT. The ends were cut back, 1 base at V and 4 bases at J, with 11 bases in the middle. Written as DNA, the CDR3 is TGTGCCAGCAGTGAAGGAGGTCTAGGGTACGAGCAGTACTTC. It codes for CASSEGGLGYEQYF.

The chain carries TRBV9 and TRBJ2-7; perhaps D is TRBD1 or TRBD2 (5 bases each). The ends were cut back, 0 bases at V and 6 bases at J, with 10 bases in the middle. Germline CDR1 reads SGDLS; CDR2 reads YYNGEE. The CDR3 consists of 13 residues. CDR3 sequence reads: CASSVALRGEQYF. CDR3 coding DNA: TGTGCCAGCAGCGTAGCCCTGAGGGGCGAGCAGTACTTC.

The rearrangement uses TRBV29-1 and TRBJ1-1, with 8 bases that match TRBD1. The CDR3 extends over 15 amino acids. Germline values: CDR1 SQVTM, CDR2 ANQGSEA. J lost 4 bases, V lost 2 bases, and 9 bases had no gene match. CDR3 residues: CSVEPWTGSGTEAFF. The DNA of the CDR3 is TGCAGCGTTGAACCTTGGACAGGGTCGGGCACTGAAGCTTTCTTT.

The chain combines TRBV10-2 with TRBJ2-7; D tentatively reads TRBD1 or TRBD2 (5 bases each). Germline-derived CDR1 and CDR2 are WSHSY and SAAADI. The CDR3 is 13 residues long. V gave up 2 bases and J gave up 2 bases, with 7 bases separating them. The CDR3 is CASSEGTAYEQYF. The CDR3 DNA is TGCGCCAGCAGTGAGGGGACCGCCTACGAGCAGTACTTC.

V is TRBV7-9 and J is TRBJ1-4; 8 nucleotides align to TRBD1. V lost 1 base, J lost 5 bases, and 9 bases stayed unmatched. Germline V gene data show CDR1 as SEHNR and CDR2 as FQNEAQ (reference sequence). This CDR3 is built from 17 residues. CDR3 nucleotides: TGTGCCAGCAGCTTAGGCCCTAGGGACAGGTACAATGAAAAACTGTTTTTT. It translates to CASSLGPRDRYNEKLFF.

The chain couples TRBV7-2 to TRBJ1-2, with unresolved D. CDR3 length: 13 amino acids. The V gene lost 0 bases and the J gene lost 0 bases, with 2 bases spanning the gap. Germline CDR1 and CDR2: SGHTA and FQGNSA. The CDR3 reads CASSLASNYGYTF. DNA for the CDR3: TGTGCCAGCAGCTTAGCATCTAACTATGGCTACACCTTC.

The rearrangement uses TRBV4-2 and TRBJ2-3, with D hard to call. Germline-derived CDR1 and CDR2 are LGHNA and YNFKEQ. The V end was cut by 2 bases, the J end by 4 bases, with 10 bases between. The CDR3 extends over 14 amino acids. CDR3 nucleotide sequence: TGTGCCAGCAGCCAACGGGTTCCCGCAGATACGCAGTATTTT. Its protein product is CASSQRVPADTQYF.

The chain has TRBV4-1 and TRBJ2-5; D possibly uses TRBD1 or TRBD2 (5 bases each). The V gene lost 6 bases and the J gene lost 3 bases, with 14 bases spanning the gap. Germline V lookup: CDR1 MGHRA, CDR2 YSYEKL. This CDR3 contains 14 residues. CDR3 protein: CASSVTADKETQYF. The CDR3 bases are TGCGCCAGCAGTGTCACAGCGGACAAAGAGACCCAGTACTTC.

In its sample, this clone was seen a few times. This chain joins TRBV6-1 and TRBJ1-1, with a tentative D call TRBD1 (6 bases). V dropped 0 bases and J dropped 5 bases, with 16 bases sitting between them. This CDR3 region has 16 residues. CDR1 and CDR2 (germline): MNHNS, SASEGT. The CDR3: CASSEAGLAGETEAFF. CDR3 DNA: TGTGCCAGCAGTGAAGCGGGGTTAGCAGGGGAGACTGAAGCTTTCTTT.

This rearrangement joins TRBV7-2 to TRBJ2-7, with D unclear. The CDR3 totals 14 residues. The V gene lost 2 bases and the J gene lost 6 bases, with 14 bases spanning the gap. Germline V CDR1 and CDR2: SGHTA, FQGNSA. For the CDR3, the DNA is TGTGCCAGCAGCTTAATTCCGACGGGTAGCGAGCAGTACTTC. Translated, it gives CASSLIPTGSEQYF. The variable domain in full, completed from reference TRBV7-2 and TRBJ2-7, reads GAGVSQSPSNKVTEKGKDVELRCDPISGHTALYWYRQSLGQGLEFLIYFQGNSAPDKSGLPSDRFSAERTGGSVSTLTIQRTQQEDSAVYLCASSLIPTGSEQYFGPGTRLTVT.

The chain carries TRBV5-4 and TRBJ1-4, with 9 bases identical to TRBD1. Germline lookup yields CDR1 SGHNT and CDR2 YYREEE (reference sequence). V lost 3 bases to trimming and J lost 8 bases; unmatched junction nucleotides: 5. This CDR3 spans 14 amino acids. CDR3: CASSSTGGKEKLFF. The CDR3 coding sequence is TGTGCCAGCAGCTCGACAGGGGGGAAAGAAAAACTGTTTTTT.

This chain connects TRBV18 to TRBJ2-3; no reliable D call. The CDR3 is 13 amino acids. Germline V lookup: CDR1 KGHSH, CDR2 LQKENI. Trimming took 2 bases from V and 4 from J, leaving 7 bases between them. DNA for the CDR3: TGTGCCAGCTCACCAAATTGGGCAGATACGCAGTATTTT. As protein: CASSPNWADTQYF.

The chain employs TRBV19 and TRBJ2-1; D tentatively fits TRBD1 or TRBD2 (5 bases each). Germline V gene sequence: CDR1 LNHDA, CDR2 SQIVND (reference sequence). This CDR3 spans 14 amino acids. V shed 4 bases and J shed 5 bases, with 12 bases lying between them. CDR3 sequence: CASSKLGTHNEQFF. The CDR3 DNA sequence: TGTGCCAGTAGTAAACTGGGGACGCACAATGAGCAGTTCTTC. The full variable domain, its missing parts supplied by reference TRBV19 and TRBJ2-1, is DGGITQSPKYLFRKEGQNVTLSCEQNLNHDAMYWYRQDPGQGLRLIYYSQIVNDFQKGDIAEGYSVSREKKESFPLTVTSAQKNPTAFYLCASSKLGTHNEQFFGPGTRLTVL.

The chain recombines TRBV15 with TRBJ2-3; the D gene could be TRBD1 or TRBD2 (6 bases each). CDR3 length equals 14 residues. The germline V and J ends were trimmed by 0 bases and 5 bases, with 9 bases remaining between them. Germline-derived CDR1 and CDR2 are LNHNV and YYDKDF (reference sequence). The CDR3 nucleotides are TGTGCCACCAGCAGAGATGGGGGGCAAGATACGCAGTATTTT. Translating gives CATSRDGGQDTQYF.

The chain uses TRBV5-5 and TRBJ2-7; no firm D call. Germline assignment: CDR1 SGHKS and CDR2 YYEKEE (reference sequence). V lost 4 bases and J 0 bases, leaving 8 bases between the germline ends. This CDR3 region has 13 residues. In DNA form, the CDR3 reads TGTGCCAGCAGCAACAGTGTCTCCTACGAGCAGTACTTC. Translation gives CASSNSVSYEQYF. Full variable domain (remainder filled in from reference TRBV5-5 and TRBJ2-7): DAGVTQSPTHLIKTRGQQVTLRCSPISGHKSVSWYQQVLGQGPQFIFQYYEKEERGRGNFPDRFSARQFPNYSSELNVNALLLGDSALYLCASSNSVSYEQYFGPGTRLTVT.

The chain recombines TRBV14 with TRBJ2-6; no reliable D call. V shed 1 base and J shed 5 bases, with 12 bases lying between them. The germline V gene has CDR1 SGHDN and CDR2 FVKESK. The CDR3 sequence is 16 residues long. In DNA, the CDR3 is TGTGCCAGCAGCCAAGTCGGCGTTCTCTGGGCCAACGTCCTGACTTTC. This translates into CASSQVGVLWANVLTF.